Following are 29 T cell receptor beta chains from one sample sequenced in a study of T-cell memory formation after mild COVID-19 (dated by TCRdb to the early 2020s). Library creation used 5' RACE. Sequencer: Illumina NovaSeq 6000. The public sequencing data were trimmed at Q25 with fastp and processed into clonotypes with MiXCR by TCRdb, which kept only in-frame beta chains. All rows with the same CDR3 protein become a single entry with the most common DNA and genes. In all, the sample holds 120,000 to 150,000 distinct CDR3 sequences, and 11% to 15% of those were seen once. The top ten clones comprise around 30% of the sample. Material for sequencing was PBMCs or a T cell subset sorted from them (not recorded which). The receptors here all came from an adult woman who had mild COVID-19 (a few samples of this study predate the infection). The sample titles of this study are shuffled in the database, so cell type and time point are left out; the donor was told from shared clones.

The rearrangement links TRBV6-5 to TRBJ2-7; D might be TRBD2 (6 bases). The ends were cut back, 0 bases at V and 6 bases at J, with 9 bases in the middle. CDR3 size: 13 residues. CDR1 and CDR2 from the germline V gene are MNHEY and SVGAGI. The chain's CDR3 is CASSYSAGTEQYF. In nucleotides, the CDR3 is TGTGCCAGCAGTTACTCCGCGGGGACCGAGCAGTACTTC.

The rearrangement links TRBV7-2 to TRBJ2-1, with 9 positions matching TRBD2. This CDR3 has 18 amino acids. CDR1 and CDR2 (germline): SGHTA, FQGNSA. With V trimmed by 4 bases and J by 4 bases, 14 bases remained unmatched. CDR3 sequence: CASSSLGLAGSSYNEQFF. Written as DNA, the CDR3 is TGTGCCAGCAGCTCACTGGGGCTAGCGGGAAGCTCTTACAATGAGCAGTTCTTC.

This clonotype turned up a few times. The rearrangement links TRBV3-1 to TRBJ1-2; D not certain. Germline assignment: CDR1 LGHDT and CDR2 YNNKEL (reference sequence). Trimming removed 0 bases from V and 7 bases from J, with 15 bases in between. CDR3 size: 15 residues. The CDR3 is CASSQESRRVPGYTF. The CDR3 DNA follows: TGTGCCAGCAGCCAAGAATCCAGGAGGGTGCCTGGCTACACCTTC. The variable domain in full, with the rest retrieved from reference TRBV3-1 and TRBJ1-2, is DTAVSQTPKYLVTQMGNDKSIKCEQNLGHDTMYWYKQDSKKFLKIMFSYNNKELIINETVPNRFSPKSPDKAHLNLHINSLELGDSAVYFCASSQESRRVPGYTFGSGTRLTVV.

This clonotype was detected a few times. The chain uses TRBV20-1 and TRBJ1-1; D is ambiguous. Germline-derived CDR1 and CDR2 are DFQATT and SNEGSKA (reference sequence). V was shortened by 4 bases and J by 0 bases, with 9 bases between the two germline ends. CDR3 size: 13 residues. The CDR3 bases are TGCAGTGCTATGTCCGCGGTGAACACTGAAGCTTTCTTT. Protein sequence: CSAMSAVNTEAFF.

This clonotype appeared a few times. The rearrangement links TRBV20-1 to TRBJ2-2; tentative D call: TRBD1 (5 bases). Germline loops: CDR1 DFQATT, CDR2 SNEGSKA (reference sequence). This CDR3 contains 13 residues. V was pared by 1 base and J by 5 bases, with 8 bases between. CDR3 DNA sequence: TGCAGTGCTAGAGGACAGCCTACCGGGGAGCTGTTTTTT. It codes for CSARGQPTGELFF.

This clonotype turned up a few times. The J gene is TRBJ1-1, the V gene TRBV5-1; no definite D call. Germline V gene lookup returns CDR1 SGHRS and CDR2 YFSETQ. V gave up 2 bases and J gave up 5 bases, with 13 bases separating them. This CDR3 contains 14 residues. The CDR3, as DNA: TGCGCCAGCAGCTTTGCGGACGTGGGAACTGAAGCTTTCTTT. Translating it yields CASSFADVGTEAFF.

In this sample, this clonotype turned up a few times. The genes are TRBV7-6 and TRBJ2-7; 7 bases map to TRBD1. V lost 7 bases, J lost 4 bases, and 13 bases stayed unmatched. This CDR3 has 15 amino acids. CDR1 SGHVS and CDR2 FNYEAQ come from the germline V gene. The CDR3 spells CASTAGAGGGYEQYF. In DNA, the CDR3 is TGTGCCAGCACCGCTGGGGCAGGGGGTGGGTACGAGCAGTACTTC. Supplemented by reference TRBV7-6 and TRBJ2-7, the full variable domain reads GAGVSQSPRYKVTKRGQDVALRCDPISGHVSLYWYRQALGQGPEFLTYFNYEAQQDKSGLPNDRFSAERPEGSISTLTIQRTEQRDSAMYRCASTAGAGGGYEQYFGPGTRLTVT.

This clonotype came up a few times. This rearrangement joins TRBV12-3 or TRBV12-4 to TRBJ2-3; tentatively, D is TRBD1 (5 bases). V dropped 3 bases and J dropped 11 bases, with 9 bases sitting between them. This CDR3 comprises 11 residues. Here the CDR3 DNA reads TGTGCCAGCAGTTTGCTACAGGAGCAGTATTTT. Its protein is CASSLLQEQYF.

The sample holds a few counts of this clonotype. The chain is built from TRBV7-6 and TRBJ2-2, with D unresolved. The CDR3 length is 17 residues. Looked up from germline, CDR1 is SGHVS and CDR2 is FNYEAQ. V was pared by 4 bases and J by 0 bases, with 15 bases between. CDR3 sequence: CASSSDSFLANTGELFF. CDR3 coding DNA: TGTGCCAGCAGCTCAGATTCCTTCCTCGCGAACACCGGGGAGCTGTTTTTT.

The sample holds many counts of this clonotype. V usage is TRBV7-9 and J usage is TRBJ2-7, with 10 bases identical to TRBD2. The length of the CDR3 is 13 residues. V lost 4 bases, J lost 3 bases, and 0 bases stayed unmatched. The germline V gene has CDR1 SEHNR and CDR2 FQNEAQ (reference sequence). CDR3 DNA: TGTGCCAGCAGCTCTAGCGGGAGCTACGAGCAGTACTTC. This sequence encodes CASSSSGSYEQYF.

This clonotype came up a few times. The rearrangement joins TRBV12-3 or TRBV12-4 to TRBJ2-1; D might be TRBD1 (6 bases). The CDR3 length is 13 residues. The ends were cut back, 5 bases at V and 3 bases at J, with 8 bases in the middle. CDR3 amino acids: CASSTGLYNEQFF. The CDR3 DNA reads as TGTGCCAGCAGTACAGGGCTCTACAATGAGCAGTTCTTC.

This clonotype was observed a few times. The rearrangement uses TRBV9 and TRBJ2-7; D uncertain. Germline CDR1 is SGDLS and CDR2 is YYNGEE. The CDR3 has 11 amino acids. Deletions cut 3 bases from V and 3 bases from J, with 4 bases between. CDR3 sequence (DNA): TGTGCCAGCAGCGCCGACTACGAGCAGTACTTC. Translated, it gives CASSADYEQYF. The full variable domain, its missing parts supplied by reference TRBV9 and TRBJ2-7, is DSGVTQTPKHLITATGQRVTLRCSPRSGDLSVYWYQQSLDQGLQFLIQYYNGEERAKGNILERFSAQQFPDLHSELNLSSLELGDSALYFCASSADYEQYFGPGTRLTVT.

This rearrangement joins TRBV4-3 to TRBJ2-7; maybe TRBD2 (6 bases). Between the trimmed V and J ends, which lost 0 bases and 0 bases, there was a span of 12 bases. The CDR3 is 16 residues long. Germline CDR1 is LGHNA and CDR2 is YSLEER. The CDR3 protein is CASSQDRDGSSYEQYF. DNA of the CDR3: TGCGCCAGCAGCCAAGACAGGGACGGGAGCTCCTACGAGCAGTACTTC.

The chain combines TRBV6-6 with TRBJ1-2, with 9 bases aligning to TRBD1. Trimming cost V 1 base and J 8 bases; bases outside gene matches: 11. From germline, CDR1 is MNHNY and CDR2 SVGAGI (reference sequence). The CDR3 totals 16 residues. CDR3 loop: CASSYWSTGGAWGYTF. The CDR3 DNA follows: TGTGCCAGCAGTTACTGGTCCACAGGGGGCGCTTGGGGCTACACCTTC.

The CDR3: CASGSLLSYNEQFF. CDR3 bases: TGTGCCAGCGGCTCACTGTTAAGCTACAATGAGCAGTTCTTC. V and J are TRBV12-3 or TRBV12-4 and TRBJ2-1; D gene ambiguous. The CDR3 is made up of 14 amino acids. V was shortened by 8 bases and J by 3 bases, with 14 bases between the two germline ends.

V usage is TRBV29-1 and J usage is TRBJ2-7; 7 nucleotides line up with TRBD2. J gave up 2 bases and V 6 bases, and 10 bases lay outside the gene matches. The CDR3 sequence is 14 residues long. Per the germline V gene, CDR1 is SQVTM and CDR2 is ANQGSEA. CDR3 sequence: CSVQRGGAAYEQYF. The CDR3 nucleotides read TGCAGCGTACAACGCGGGGGAGCCGCCTACGAGCAGTACTTC.

CDR3 sequence: CASSLSEHRENIQYF. In DNA form, the CDR3 reads TGTGCCAGCAGCCTAAGTGAGCACAGGGAAAACATTCAGTACTTC. The V call is TRBV3-1, the J call TRBJ2-4; a weak D match, TRBD1 (6 bases). V lost 4 bases, J lost 5 bases, and 15 bases lay in between. Germline CDR1 reads LGHDT; CDR2 reads YNNKEL (reference sequence). The CDR3 loop spans 15 amino acids.

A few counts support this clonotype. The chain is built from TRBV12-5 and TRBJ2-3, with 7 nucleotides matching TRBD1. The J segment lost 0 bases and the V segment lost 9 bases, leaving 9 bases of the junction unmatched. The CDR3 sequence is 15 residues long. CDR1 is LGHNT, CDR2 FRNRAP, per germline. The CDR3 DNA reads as TGTGCTAGCACCATAGGGACAGCCAGCACAGATACGCAGTATTTT. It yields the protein CASTIGTASTDTQYF.

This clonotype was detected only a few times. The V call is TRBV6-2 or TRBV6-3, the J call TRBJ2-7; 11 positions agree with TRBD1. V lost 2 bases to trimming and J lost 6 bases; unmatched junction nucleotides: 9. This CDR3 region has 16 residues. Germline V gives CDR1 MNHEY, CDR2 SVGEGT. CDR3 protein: CASSYPAGTGGSEQYF. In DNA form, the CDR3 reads TGTGCCAGCAGTTACCCAGCCGGGACAGGGGGAAGCGAGCAGTACTTC.

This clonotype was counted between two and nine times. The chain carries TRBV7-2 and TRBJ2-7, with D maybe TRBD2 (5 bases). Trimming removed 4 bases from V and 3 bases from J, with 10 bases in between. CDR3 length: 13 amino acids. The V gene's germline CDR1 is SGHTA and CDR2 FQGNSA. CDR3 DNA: TGTGCCAGCAGCTATTATGGGAGCTACGAGCAGTACTTC. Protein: CASSYYGSYEQYF.

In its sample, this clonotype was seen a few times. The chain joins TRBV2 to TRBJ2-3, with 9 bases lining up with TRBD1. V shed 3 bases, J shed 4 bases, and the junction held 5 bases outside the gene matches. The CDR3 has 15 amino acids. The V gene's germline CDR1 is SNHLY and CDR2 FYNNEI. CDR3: CASSDGTGFADTQYF. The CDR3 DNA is TGTGCCAGCAGTGATGGGACAGGGTTTGCAGATACGCAGTATTTT.

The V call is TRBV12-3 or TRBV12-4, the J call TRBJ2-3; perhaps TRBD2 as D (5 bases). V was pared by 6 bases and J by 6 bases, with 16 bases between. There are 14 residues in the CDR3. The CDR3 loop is CASSPRAVGDTQYF. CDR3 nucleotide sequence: TGTGCCAGCAGCCCGAGGGCAGTCGGGGATACGCAGTATTTT.

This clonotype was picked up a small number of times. Here the CDR3 reads CASSLDWGAGEQYF. In nucleotides, the CDR3 is TGTGCCAGCAGCTTAGACTGGGGGGCAGGGGAGCAGTACTTC. The chain links TRBV7-9 to TRBJ2-7; either TRBD1 or TRBD2 may fit D (6 bases each). The CDR3 runs 14 residues. V lost 1 base to trimming and J lost 7 bases, with 14 bases between them. Germline V lookup: CDR1 SEHNR, CDR2 FQNEAQ (reference sequence).

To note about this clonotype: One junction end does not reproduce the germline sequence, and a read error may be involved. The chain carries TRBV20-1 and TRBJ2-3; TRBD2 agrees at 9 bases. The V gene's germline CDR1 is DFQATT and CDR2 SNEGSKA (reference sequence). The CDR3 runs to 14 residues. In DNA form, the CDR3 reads TGCAGTGCTAGATTAGGGACTAGCAGAGATACGCAGTATTTT. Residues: CSARLGTSRDTQYF.

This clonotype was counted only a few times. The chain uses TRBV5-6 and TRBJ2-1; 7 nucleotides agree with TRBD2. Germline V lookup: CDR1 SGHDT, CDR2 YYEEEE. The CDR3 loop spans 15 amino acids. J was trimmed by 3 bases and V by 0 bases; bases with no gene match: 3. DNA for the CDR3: TGTGCCAGCAGCTTGGGGGCGGGGGACTACAATGAGCAGTTCTTC. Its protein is CASSLGAGDYNEQFF.

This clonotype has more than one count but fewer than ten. CDR3 in DNA: TGCAGCGTTGAAGATTTGGGGGGGAGCTATGGCTACACCTTC. Its translation is CSVEDLGGSYGYTF. J is TRBJ1-2 and V is TRBV29-1, with D perhaps TRBD1 (5 bases). V lost 0 bases to trimming and J lost 4 bases, with 12 bases between them. The CDR3 extends over 14 amino acids. Germline-derived CDR1 and CDR2 are SQVTM and ANQGSEA.

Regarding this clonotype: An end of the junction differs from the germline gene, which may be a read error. The CDR3: CDSRSTDRFYEQYF. The CDR3 DNA is TGTGACAGCAGGTCCACGGACCGATTCTACGAGCAGTACTTC. V usage is TRBV12-3 or TRBV12-4 and J usage is TRBJ2-7, with no clear D. The CDR3 has 14 residues.

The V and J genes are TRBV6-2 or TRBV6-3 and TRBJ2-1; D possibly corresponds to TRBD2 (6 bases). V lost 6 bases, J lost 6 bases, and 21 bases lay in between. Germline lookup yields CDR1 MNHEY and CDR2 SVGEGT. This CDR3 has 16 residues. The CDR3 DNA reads TGTGCCAGCAGGGGACTCGGCAGGGCGCAGGGCAATGAGCAGTTCTTC. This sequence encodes CASRGLGRAQGNEQFF.

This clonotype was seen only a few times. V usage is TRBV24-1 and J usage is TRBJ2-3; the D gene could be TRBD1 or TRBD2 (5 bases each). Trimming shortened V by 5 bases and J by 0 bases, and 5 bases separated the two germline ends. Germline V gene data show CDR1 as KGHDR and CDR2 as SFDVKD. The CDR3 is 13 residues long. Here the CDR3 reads CATSGDSTDTQYF. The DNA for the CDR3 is TGTGCCACCAGTGGGGACAGCACAGATACGCAGTATTTT.